Below, one TCR beta chain is given with its context. Its matching antigen is unknown. A junction end diverges from the germline sequence, so it may reflect a read error. The identical CDR3 is also encoded by other nucleotide sequences in the sample. This sample is drawn from a study of cytomegalovirus exposure and HLA in healthy donors. Study-wide findings and caveats: Later findings reportedly placed an Asian-associated ancestry cluster below the roughly 730-donor mean for N-insertions. CMV serostatus was the sole immune exposure information available. Many donors shared some public TCRs, even though most TCR sequences were rare.

CDR1 is MDHEN, CDR2 SYDVKM, per germline. The CDR3 covers 13 residues. PCR involved 60 Vbeta and 13 Jbeta primers. Measured with immunoSEQ multiplex PCR; TCRdb has only the in-frame clones, and not every one. The data contain over 130,000 clones, about 80% of them singletons. This TCR derives from a man aged 30-40 years in good health and CMV-seropositive. The sequenced material came from PBMCs. V gene TRBV28 combines with J gene TRBJ1-1; D gene uncertain. CDR3 DNA: TGTGCCAGTAGTTTATCTCCGAACACTGAAGCTTTCTTT. Its protein is CASSLSPNTEAFF.